One T cell receptor beta chain is described in this entry. What it binds is not known. The data were taken from a study of T-cell reconstitution after alpha-beta-depleted transplantation in children. Trimming removed 1 base at V and 5 bases at J, with 18 bases between. Germline values: CDR1 SGHTA, CDR2 FQGTGA. The CDR3 contains 16 residues. Unique molecular identifiers featured in how the TCRbeta library was prepared. One entry per CDR3 protein results from TCRdb running MiXCR on the PCR reads. The data contain over 200,000 distinct CDR3 sequences, around 9.9% of them singletons. The study's findings and limits: High day-60 TCRbeta diversity in some patients came from surviving recipient T cells and thymic progenitors. T-cell numbers and diversity one year post-transplant derived largely from freshly generated T cells.

Sequences were derived from PBMCs, sampled before TCRalphabeta/CD19-depleted stem cell transplant. The sequence was collected from a child in the first two years of life with acute myeloid leukemia, due to receive a stem cell transplant. J is TRBJ2-7 and V is TRBV7-3; D is undetermined. The CDR3 region has the DNA TGTGCCAGCAGCTTAAGGTCCACTGCCCGTCCCGACGAGCAGTACTTC. Translation: CASSLRSTARPDEQYF. Complete variable domain (other parts from reference TRBV7-3 and TRBJ2-7): GAGVSQTPSNKVTEKGKYVELRCDPISGHTALYWYRQSLGQGPEFLIYFQGTGAADDSGLPNDRFFAVRPEGSVSTLKIQRTERGDSAVYLCASSLRSTARPDEQYFGPGTRLTVT.